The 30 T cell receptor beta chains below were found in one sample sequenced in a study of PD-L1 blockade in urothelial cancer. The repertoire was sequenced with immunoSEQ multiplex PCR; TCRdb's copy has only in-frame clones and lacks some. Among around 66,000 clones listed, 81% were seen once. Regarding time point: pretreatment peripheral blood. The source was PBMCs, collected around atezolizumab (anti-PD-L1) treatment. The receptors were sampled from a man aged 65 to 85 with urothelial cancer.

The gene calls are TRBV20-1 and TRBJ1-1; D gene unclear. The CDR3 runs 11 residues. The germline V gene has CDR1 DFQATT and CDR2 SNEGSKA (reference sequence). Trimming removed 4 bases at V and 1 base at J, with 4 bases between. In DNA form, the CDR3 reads TGCAGTGCTACAAAGAACACTGAAGCTTTCTTT. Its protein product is CSATKNTEAFF.

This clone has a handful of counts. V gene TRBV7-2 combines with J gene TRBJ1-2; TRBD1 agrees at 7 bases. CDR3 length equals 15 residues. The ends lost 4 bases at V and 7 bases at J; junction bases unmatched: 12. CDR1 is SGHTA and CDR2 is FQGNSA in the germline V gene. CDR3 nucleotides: TGTGCCAGCAGCTCCTCCGACAGGGTGGGGGGTGGCTACACCTTC. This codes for CASSSSDRVGGGYTF.

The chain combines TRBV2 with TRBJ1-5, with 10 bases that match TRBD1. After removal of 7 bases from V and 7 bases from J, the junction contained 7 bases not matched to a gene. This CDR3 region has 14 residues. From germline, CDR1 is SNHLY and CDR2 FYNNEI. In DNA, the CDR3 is TGTGCCAGCAAGAAAGGACAGGGGGGGCAGCCCCAGCATTTT. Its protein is CASKKGQGGQPQHF.

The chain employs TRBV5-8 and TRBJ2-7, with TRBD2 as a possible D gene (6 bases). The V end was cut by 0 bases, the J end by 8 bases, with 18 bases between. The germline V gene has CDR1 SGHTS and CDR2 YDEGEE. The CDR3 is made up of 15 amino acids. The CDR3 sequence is CASSLGGGTRGKQYF. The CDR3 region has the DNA TGTGCCAGCAGCTTGGGGGGAGGTACGCGTGGAAAGCAGTACTTC.

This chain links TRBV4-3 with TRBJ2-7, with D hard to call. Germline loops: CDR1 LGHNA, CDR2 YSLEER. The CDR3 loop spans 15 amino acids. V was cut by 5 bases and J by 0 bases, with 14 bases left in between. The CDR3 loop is CASSLGQVSSYEQYF. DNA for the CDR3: TGCGCCAGCAGCTTAGGCCAGGTTAGCTCCTACGAGCAGTACTTC.

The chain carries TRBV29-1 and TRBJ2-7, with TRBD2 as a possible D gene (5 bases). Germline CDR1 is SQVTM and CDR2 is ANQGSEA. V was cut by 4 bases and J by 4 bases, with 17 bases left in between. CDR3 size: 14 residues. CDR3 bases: TGCAGCGTTGCTTACGGGGTGGTTGGGTACGAGCAGTACTTC. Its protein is CSVAYGVVGYEQYF.

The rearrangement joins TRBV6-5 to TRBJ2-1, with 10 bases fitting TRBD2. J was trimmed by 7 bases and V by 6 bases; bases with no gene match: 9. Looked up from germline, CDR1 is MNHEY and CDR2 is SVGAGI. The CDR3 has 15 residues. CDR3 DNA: TGTGCCAGCAGACTCAGCGGGAGGGCCAAGAATGAGCAGTTCTTC. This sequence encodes CASRLSGRAKNEQFF.

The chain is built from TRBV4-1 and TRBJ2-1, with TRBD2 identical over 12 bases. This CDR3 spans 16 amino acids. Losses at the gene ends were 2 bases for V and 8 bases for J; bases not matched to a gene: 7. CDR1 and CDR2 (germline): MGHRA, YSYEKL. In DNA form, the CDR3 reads TGCGCCAGCAGCCAACTGAGACTAGCGGGAGACCATGAGCAGTTCTTC. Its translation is CASSQLRLAGDHEQFF.

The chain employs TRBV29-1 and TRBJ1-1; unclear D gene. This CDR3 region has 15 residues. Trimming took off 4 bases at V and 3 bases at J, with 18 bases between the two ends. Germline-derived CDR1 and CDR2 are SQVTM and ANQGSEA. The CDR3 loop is CSVVEDGRGDTEAFF. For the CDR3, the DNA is TGCAGCGTTGTAGAGGATGGGCGCGGGGACACTGAAGCTTTCTTT.

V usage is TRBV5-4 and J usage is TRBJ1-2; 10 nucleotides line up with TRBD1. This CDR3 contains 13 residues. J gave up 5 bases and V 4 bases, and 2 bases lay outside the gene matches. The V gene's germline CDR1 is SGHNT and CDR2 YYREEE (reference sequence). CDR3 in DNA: TGTGCCAGCAGCGGGGACAGGGGATATGGCTACACCTTC. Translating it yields CASSGDRGYGYTF. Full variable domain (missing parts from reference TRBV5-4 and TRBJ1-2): ETGVTQSPTHLIKTRGQQVTLRCSSQSGHNTVSWYQQALGQGPQFIFQYYREEENGRGNFPPRFSGLQFPNYSSELNVNALELDDSALYLCASSGDRGYGYTFGSGTRLTVV.

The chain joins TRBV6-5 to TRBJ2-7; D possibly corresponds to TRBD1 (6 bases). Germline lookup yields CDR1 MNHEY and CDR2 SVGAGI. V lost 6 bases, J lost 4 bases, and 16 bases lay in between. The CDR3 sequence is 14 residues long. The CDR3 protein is CASSRDTVKYEQYF. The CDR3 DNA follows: TGTGCCAGCAGCCGGGACACGGTAAAATACGAGCAGTACTTC.

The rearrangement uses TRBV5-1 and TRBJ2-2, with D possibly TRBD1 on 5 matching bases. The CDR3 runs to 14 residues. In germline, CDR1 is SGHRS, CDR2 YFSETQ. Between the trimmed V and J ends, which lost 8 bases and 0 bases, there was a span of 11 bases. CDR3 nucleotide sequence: TGCGCCAGTCTCCAAGGGGCGAACACCGGGGAGCTGTTTTTT. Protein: CASLQGANTGELFF.

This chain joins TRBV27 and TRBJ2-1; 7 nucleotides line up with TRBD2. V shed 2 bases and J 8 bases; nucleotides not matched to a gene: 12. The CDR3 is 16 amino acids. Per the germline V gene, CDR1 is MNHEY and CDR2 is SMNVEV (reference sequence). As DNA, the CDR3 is TGTGCCAGCAGTTTAAATTGGGGACTAAGGGCCCATGAGCAGTTCTTC. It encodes CASSLNWGLRAHEQFF.

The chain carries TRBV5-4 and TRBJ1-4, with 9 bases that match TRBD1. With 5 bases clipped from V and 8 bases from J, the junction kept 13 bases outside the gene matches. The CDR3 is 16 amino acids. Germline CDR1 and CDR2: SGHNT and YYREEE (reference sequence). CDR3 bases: TGTGCCAGCAGTCTGGATTTGACAGGGGGAGGAGAAAAACTGTTTTTT. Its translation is CASSLDLTGGGEKLFF.

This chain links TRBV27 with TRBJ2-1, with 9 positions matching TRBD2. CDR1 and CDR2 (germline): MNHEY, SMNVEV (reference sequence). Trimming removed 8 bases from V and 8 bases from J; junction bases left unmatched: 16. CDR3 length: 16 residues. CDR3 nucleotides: TGTGCCAGCTCCCCCCCACGGCGGGAGGGCAGCGATGAGCAGTTCTTC. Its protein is CASSPPRREGSDEQFF.

This CDR3 reads CASRHPGLGTEAFF. The CDR3 nucleotides are TGTGCCAGCCGCCACCCGGGTCTGGGCACTGAAGCTTTCTTT. The gene calls are TRBV7-9 and TRBJ1-1; no definite D call. Trimming pared 8 bases from V and 4 bases from J, leaving 17 bases between. The CDR3 has 14 residues. CDR1 is SEHNR and CDR2 is FQNEAQ in the germline V gene (reference sequence).

CDR3 coding DNA: TGTGCCAGCAGCTTGCAGCGGGCTACGTCCTACGAGCAGTACTTC. As protein: CASSLQRATSYEQYF. This rearrangement joins TRBV5-5 to TRBJ2-7; the D gene is possibly TRBD2 (6 bases). The V end was cut by 1 base, the J end by 1 base, with 12 bases between. CDR1 and CDR2 (germline): SGHKS, YYEKEE (reference sequence). This CDR3 is built from 15 residues.

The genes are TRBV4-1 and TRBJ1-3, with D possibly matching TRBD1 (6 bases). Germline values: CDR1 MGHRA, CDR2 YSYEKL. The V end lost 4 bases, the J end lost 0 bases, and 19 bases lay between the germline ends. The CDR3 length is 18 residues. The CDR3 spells CASSRLGVGGSSGNTIYF. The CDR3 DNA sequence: TGCGCCAGCAGCCGCCTCGGTGTTGGGGGCAGCTCTGGAAACACCATATATTTT.

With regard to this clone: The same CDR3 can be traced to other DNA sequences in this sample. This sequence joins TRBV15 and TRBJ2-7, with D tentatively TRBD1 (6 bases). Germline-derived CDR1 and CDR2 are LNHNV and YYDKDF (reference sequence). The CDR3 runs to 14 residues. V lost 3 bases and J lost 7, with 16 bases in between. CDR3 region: CATSSRLGQGEQYF. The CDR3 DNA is TGTGCCACCAGCAGTAGGTTGGGACAAGGGGAGCAGTACTTC.

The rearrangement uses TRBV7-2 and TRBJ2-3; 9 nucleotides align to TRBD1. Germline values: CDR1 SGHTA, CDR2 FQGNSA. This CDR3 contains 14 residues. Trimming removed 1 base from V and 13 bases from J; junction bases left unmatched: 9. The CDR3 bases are TGTGCCAGCAGCTTAGAAGGGGGGGACAGGGAGAAGTATTTT. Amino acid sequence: CASSLEGGDREKYF.

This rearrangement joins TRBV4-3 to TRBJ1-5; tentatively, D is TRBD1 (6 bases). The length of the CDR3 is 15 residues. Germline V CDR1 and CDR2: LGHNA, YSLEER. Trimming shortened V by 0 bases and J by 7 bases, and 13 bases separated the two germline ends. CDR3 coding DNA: TGCGCCAGCAGCCAAGATCTGGGGGGGGCCCAGCCCCAGCATTTT. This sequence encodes CASSQDLGGAQPQHF.

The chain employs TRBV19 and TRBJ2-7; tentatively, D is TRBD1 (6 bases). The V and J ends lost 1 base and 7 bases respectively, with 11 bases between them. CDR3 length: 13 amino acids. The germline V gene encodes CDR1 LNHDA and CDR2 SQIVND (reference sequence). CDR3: CASSIGWDTEQYF. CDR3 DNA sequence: TGTGCCAGTAGTATAGGCTGGGACACTGAGCAGTACTTC.

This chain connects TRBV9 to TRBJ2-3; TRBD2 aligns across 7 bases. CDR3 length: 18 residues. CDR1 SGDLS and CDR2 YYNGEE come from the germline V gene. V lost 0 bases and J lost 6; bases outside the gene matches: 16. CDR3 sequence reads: CASSVGGGSSVLGDTQYF. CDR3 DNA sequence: TGTGCCAGCAGCGTAGGGGGGGGGTCTAGCGTCCTCGGGGATACGCAGTATTTT. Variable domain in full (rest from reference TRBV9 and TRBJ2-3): DSGVTQTPKHLITATGQRVTLRCSPRSGDLSVYWYQQSLDQGLQFLIQYYNGEERAKGNILERFSAQQFPDLHSELNLSSLELGDSALYFCASSVGGGSSVLGDTQYFGPGTRLTVL.

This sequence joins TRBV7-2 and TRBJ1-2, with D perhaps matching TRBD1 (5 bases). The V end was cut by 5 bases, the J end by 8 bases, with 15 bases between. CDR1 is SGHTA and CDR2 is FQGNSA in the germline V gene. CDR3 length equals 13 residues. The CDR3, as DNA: TGTGCCAGCAGCCCGGGACTGGCTCGGGGCTACACCTTC. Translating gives CASSPGLARGYTF.

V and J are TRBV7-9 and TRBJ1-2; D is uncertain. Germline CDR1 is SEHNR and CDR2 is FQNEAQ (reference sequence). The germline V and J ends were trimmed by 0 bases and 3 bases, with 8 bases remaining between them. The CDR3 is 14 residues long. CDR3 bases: TGTGCCAGCAGCTTAGCAGGGAGACACTATGGCTACACCTTC. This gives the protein CASSLAGRHYGYTF.

The CDR3 DNA follows: TGTGCCAGCAGCACGGGACTAGCGGCCTACGAGCAGTACTTC. It specifies CASSTGLAAYEQYF. The rearrangement links TRBV7-6 to TRBJ2-7; TRBD2 matches at 11 bases. The CDR3 loop spans 14 amino acids. After removal of 5 bases from V and 2 bases from J, the junction contained 2 bases not matched to a gene. Per germline, CDR1 SGHVS and CDR2 FNYEAQ.

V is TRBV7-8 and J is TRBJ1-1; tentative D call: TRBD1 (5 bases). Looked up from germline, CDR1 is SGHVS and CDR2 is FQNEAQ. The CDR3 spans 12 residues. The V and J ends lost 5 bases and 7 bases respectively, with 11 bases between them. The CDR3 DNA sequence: TGTGCCAGCAGCAGCCAGGGATTTGAAGCTTTCTTT. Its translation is CASSSQGFEAFF.

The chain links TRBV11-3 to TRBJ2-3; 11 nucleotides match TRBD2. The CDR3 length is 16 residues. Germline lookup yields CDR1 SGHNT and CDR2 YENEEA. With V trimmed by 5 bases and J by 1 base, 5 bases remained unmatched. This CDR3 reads CASSRGTSGRTDTQYF. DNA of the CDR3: TGTGCCAGCAGCCGGGGGACTAGCGGACGCACAGATACGCAGTATTTT.

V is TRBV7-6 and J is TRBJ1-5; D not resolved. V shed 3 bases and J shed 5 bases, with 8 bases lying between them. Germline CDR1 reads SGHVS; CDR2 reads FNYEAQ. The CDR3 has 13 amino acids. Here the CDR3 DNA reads TGTGCCAGCAGCTTTGCTGAGGATCAGCCCCAGCATTTT. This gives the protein CASSFAEDQPQHF.

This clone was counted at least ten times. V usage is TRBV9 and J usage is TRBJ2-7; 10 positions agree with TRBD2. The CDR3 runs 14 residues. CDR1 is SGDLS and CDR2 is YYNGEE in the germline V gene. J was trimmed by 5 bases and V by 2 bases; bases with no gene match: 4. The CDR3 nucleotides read TGTGCCAGCAGCGTGAGCGGGAGGGCCGACGAGCAGTACTTC. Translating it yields CASSVSGRADEQYF.